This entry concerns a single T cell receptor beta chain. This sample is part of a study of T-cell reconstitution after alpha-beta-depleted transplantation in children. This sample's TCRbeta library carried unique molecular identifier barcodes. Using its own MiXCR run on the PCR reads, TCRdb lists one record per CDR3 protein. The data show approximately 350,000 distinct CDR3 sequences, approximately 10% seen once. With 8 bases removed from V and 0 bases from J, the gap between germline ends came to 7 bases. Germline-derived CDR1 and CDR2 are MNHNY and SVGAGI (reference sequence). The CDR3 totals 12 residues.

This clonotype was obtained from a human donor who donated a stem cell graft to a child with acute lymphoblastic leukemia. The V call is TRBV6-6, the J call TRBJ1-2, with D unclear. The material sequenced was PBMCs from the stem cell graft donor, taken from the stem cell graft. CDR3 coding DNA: TGTGCCAGCTTAGGAGCTAACTATGGCTACACCTTC. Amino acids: CASLGANYGYTF.